A single sample is the source of the 31 T cell receptor beta chains below, sequenced in a study of T cell repertoires in cytomegalovirus infection. TCRdb recomputed calls from the reads with MiXCR, one row per CDR3 protein. The sample lists approximately 240,000 distinct CDR3 sequences; roughly an eighth were seen once. The sample comprised PBMCs. These receptors were collected from a human donor in good health (CMV status not recorded). Some clones in this sample may be carry-over from other donors' samples.

At least ten counts were recorded for this clonotype. The V gene is TRBV7-2, the J gene TRBJ1-2; a weak D match, TRBD1 (6 bases). The V end was cut by 2 bases, the J end by 5 bases, with 9 bases between. The CDR3 extends over 13 amino acids. Germline V gene sequence: CDR1 SGHTA, CDR2 FQGNSA. CDR3 sequence: CASSLRTAYGYTF. The DNA of the CDR3 is TGTGCCAGCAGCTTACGGACAGCGTATGGCTACACCTTC. Full variable domain (missing parts from reference TRBV7-2 and TRBJ1-2): GAGVSQSPSNKVTEKGKDVELRCDPISGHTALYWYRQSLGQGLEFLIYFQGNSAPDKSGLPSDRFSAERTGGSVSTLTIQRTQQEDSAVYLCASSLRTAYGYTFGSGTRLTVV.

The chain carries TRBV6-4 and TRBJ2-3; 7 bases match TRBD2. Per germline, CDR1 MRHNA and CDR2 SNTAGT. With 6 bases clipped from V and 6 bases from J, the junction kept 0 bases outside the gene matches. CDR3 length equals 11 residues. The CDR3, as DNA: TGTGCCAGCAGGGGAGGGGATACGCAGTATTTT. It translates to CASRGGDTQYF.

This clonotype was counted between two and nine times. The gene calls are TRBV19 and TRBJ1-5, with D possibly matching TRBD1 (5 bases). The germline V gene encodes CDR1 LNHDA and CDR2 SQIVND (reference sequence). Trimming removed 3 bases from V and 2 bases from J, with 11 bases in between. The CDR3 spans 15 residues. The CDR3 region has the DNA TGTGCCAGTAGTATCACCAGGGTTGGCAATCAGCCCCAGCATTTT. The encoded protein is CASSITRVGNQPQHF. Variable domain in full (rest from reference TRBV19 and TRBJ1-5): DGGITQSPKYLFRKEGQNVTLSCEQNLNHDAMYWYRQDPGQGLRLIYYSQIVNDFQKGDIAEGYSVSREKKESFPLTVTSAQKNPTAFYLCASSITRVGNQPQHFGDGTRLSIL.

This clonotype showed up many times. DNA of the CDR3: TGTGCCAGCAGCCGACCAGACCCGCTAGCGGGAGGGCCCCCCCACGAGCAGTACTTC. Amino acid sequence: CASSRPDPLAGGPPHEQYF. The chain is built from TRBV7-9 and TRBJ2-7; 12 bases map to TRBD2. With V trimmed by 5 bases and J by 5 bases, 19 bases remained unmatched. This CDR3 has 19 amino acids. Looked up from germline, CDR1 is SEHNR and CDR2 is FQNEAQ (reference sequence). The full variable domain, in which reference TRBV7-9 and TRBJ2-7 provide the parts outside the CDR3, is DTGVSQNPRHKITKRGQNVTFRCDPISEHNRLYWYRQTLGQGPEFLTYFQNEAQLEKSRLLSDRFSAERPKGSFSTLEIQRTEQGDSAMYLCASSRPDPLAGGPPHEQYFGPGTRLTVT.

The V call is TRBV29-1, the J call TRBJ1-5; 8 bases are a match to TRBD1. Per the germline V gene, CDR1 is SQVTM and CDR2 is ANQGSEA. CDR3 length: 12 residues. Unmatched junction bases numbered 6, after V lost 7 bases and J lost 7 bases. The CDR3, as DNA: TGCAGCGCTTCAGGGGGCGGGCAGCCCCAGCATTTT. This gives the protein CSASGGGQPQHF.

This clonotype was observed at least ten times. This chain joins TRBV7-2 and TRBJ2-3, with 9 bases fitting TRBD2. This CDR3 spans 17 amino acids. Germline values: CDR1 SGHTA, CDR2 FQGNSA. After removal of 1 base from V and 2 bases from J, the junction contained 7 bases not matched to a gene. The CDR3 loop reads CASSLDWLAGYTDTQYF. The CDR3 DNA reads as TGTGCCAGCAGCTTAGACTGGCTAGCGGGATACACAGATACGCAGTATTTT.

This clonotype occurred a few times. The chain links TRBV28 to TRBJ2-7, with D uncertain. Germline V CDR1 and CDR2: MDHEN, SYDVKM. The CDR3 consists of 11 residues. Between the trimmed V and J ends, which lost 5 bases and 4 bases, there was a span of 6 bases. CDR3 in amino acids: CASSPKYEQYF. The CDR3 coding sequence is TGTGCCAGCAGTCCCAAGTACGAGCAGTACTTC.

The chain is built from TRBV6-1 and TRBJ2-2; 10 nucleotides align to TRBD1. V lost 6 bases and J lost 5; bases outside the gene matches: 6. The CDR3 is made up of 15 amino acids. Germline V CDR1 and CDR2: MNHNS, SASEGT. CDR3 nucleotides: TGTGCCAGCAGCCGCCGGGACAGGGGAACCGGGGAGCTGTTTTTT. Protein: CASSRRDRGTGELFF.

This clonotype was found many times. This chain links TRBV12-3 or TRBV12-4 with TRBJ2-7, with 9 bases that match TRBD1. Trimming at V came to 5 bases and at J to 2 bases, leaving 4 bases not matched to a gene. The CDR3 contains 14 residues. The CDR3 protein is CASSHGQGPYEQYF. The CDR3 DNA sequence: TGTGCCAGCAGTCACGGACAGGGGCCCTACGAGCAGTACTTC.

Many counts were recorded for this clonotype. The chain employs TRBV7-2 and TRBJ2-7; 7 nucleotides match TRBD2. The V and J ends lost 3 bases and 5 bases, in that order; junction bases with no gene match: 7. The CDR3 runs 14 residues. Germline CDR1 is SGHTA and CDR2 is FQGNSA. As DNA, the CDR3 is TGTGCCAGCAGCTTTTCGCGGGGGACCCACGAGCAGTACTTC. Amino acid sequence: CASSFSRGTHEQYF.

This clonotype was seen repeatedly, ten times or more. The rearrangement links TRBV7-3 to TRBJ2-5, with a possible D match to TRBD2 (5 bases). CDR1 and CDR2 from the germline V gene are SGHTA and FQGTGA. This CDR3 has 14 residues. V lost 6 bases to trimming and J lost 4 bases, with 15 bases between them. CDR3 sequence reads: CASSSDSLGETQYF. As DNA, the CDR3 is TGTGCCAGCAGTTCGGACTCCCTCGGAGAGACCCAGTACTTC.

The rearrangement joins TRBV29-1 to TRBJ1-1; D may be TRBD1 (6 bases). V dropped 0 bases and J dropped 5 bases, with 7 bases sitting between them. There are 12 residues in the CDR3. Looked up from germline, CDR1 is SQVTM and CDR2 is ANQGSEA. CDR3 nucleotide sequence: TGCAGCGTTGAAGAGGGGGCTACTGAAGCTTTCTTT. Amino acids: CSVEEGATEAFF.

This clonotype has at least ten counts. This rearrangement joins TRBV7-2 to TRBJ1-5; D might be TRBD1 (5 bases). CDR3 length equals 15 residues. Trimming cost V 2 bases and J 2 bases, with 10 bases left between them. From germline, CDR1 is SGHTA and CDR2 FQGNSA. The CDR3 DNA is TGTGCCAGCAGCTTAAACCCGGGGGGCAATCAGCCCCAGCATTTT. Translated: CASSLNPGGNQPQHF.

This clonotype was seen repeatedly, ten times or more. This sequence joins TRBV28 and TRBJ2-7, with 10 bases matching TRBD1. CDR1 and CDR2 (germline): MDHEN, SYDVKM. V was pared by 6 bases and J by 0 bases, with 8 bases of the junction left unmatched. The CDR3 totals 16 residues. CDR3 in DNA: TGTGCCAGCAGCGCATCGGGACAGGGGAGCTCCTACGAGCAGTACTTC. Its translation: CASSASGQGSSYEQYF.

Only a few counts were recorded for this clonotype. V gene TRBV20-1 combines with J gene TRBJ1-3; maybe TRBD1 (5 bases). The V gene lost 5 bases and the J gene lost 4 bases, with 12 bases spanning the gap. The CDR3 length is 13 residues. The germline V gene encodes CDR1 DFQATT and CDR2 SNEGSKA (reference sequence). CDR3 in amino acids: CSAPQAAGNTIYF. CDR3 bases: TGCAGTGCTCCACAGGCGGCCGGAAACACCATATATTTT.

Ten or more counts support this clonotype. V and J are TRBV7-2 and TRBJ1-1, with TRBD1 matching 7 bases. From germline, CDR1 is SGHTA and CDR2 FQGNSA. CDR3 size: 14 residues. J lost 1 base, V lost 5 bases, and 4 bases had no gene match. The CDR3: CASSRQGSNTEAFF. In DNA form, the CDR3 reads TGTGCCAGCAGCCGACAGGGTTCGAACACTGAAGCTTTCTTT.

Only a few counts were recorded for this clonotype. The rearrangement joins TRBV6-1 to TRBJ2-3, with D possibly TRBD2 on 6 matching bases. The CDR3 is made up of 14 amino acids. The germline V gene has CDR1 MNHNS and CDR2 SASEGT. V lost 2 bases and J 4 bases, leaving 10 bases between the germline ends. This CDR3 is CASSERPSADTQYF. CDR3 nucleotides: TGTGCCAGCAGTGAACGCCCTAGCGCAGATACGCAGTATTTT.

This clonotype has ten or more counts. The chain carries TRBV7-2 and TRBJ2-3; D may be TRBD1 (5 bases). V lost 1 base to trimming and J lost 2 bases, with 10 bases between them. Germline-derived CDR1 and CDR2 are SGHTA and FQGNSA. The CDR3 is 15 residues long. CDR3 DNA sequence: TGTGCCAGCAGCTTAGATCCAGGGCCCACAGATACGCAGTATTTT. Its protein product is CASSLDPGPTDTQYF.

This clonotype was picked up many times. This rearrangement joins TRBV7-2 to TRBJ2-2, with D perhaps TRBD2 (5 bases). Germline CDR1 and CDR2: SGHTA and FQGNSA. This CDR3 region has 15 residues. V dropped 5 bases and J dropped 1 base, with 11 bases sitting between them. The chain's CDR3 is CASSIRRGNTGELFF. The CDR3 DNA sequence: TGTGCCAGCAGCATTAGACGGGGGAACACCGGGGAGCTGTTTTTT.

This clonotype was seen repeatedly, ten times or more. This sequence joins TRBV7-2 and TRBJ2-1, with TRBD1 identical over 7 bases. Trimming removed 3 bases from V and 6 bases from J; junction bases left unmatched: 2. The germline CDR1 and CDR2 sequences are SGHTA and FQGNSA. The CDR3 length is 13 residues. CDR3 in amino acids: CASSFYRGNEQFF. CDR3 nucleotides: TGTGCCAGCAGCTTTTACAGGGGCAATGAGCAGTTCTTC.

The table lists this clonotype with many counts. The V gene is TRBV11-2, the J gene TRBJ2-4; 7 bases match TRBD1. The germline gives CDR1 SGHAT, CDR2 FQNNGV. V dropped 2 bases and J dropped 6; count of bases not matched to a gene: 10. The CDR3 is made up of 16 amino acids. CDR3 nucleotides: TGTGCCAGCAGCTTAAGAGGACAGGCCCTTGGAAACATTCAGTACTTC. Translated, it gives CASSLRGQALGNIQYF. The whole variable domain, remainder taken from reference TRBV11-2 and TRBJ2-4, is EAGVAQSPRYKIIEKRQSVAFWCNPISGHATLYWYQQILGQGPKLLIQFQNNGVVDDSQLPKDRFSAERLKGVDSTLKIQPAKLEDSAVYLCASSLRGQALGNIQYFGAGTRLSVL.

This clonotype was seen at least ten times. The chain has TRBV6-2 or TRBV6-3 and TRBJ2-7; D ambiguous. Germline CDR1 and CDR2: MNHEY and SVGEGT. The CDR3 spans 13 residues. Trimming took off 2 bases at V and 2 bases at J, with 7 bases between the two ends. The CDR3 bases are TGTGCCAGCAGTTACCTGGCGGCCTACGAGCAGTACTTC. Translated, it gives CASSYLAAYEQYF.

The sample holds many counts of this clonotype. The rearrangement uses TRBV19 and TRBJ2-7; perhaps TRBD1 as D (6 bases). V gave up 3 bases and J gave up 2 bases, with 17 bases separating them. Germline loops: CDR1 LNHDA, CDR2 SQIVND (reference sequence). The CDR3 loop spans 16 amino acids. CDR3 in DNA: TGTGCCAGTAGTATCCAAAGGACAGCTTTTACCTACGAGCAGTACTTC. Protein: CASSIQRTAFTYEQYF.

This clonotype was counted only a few times. This chain links TRBV29-1 with TRBJ1-2; TRBD1 might be the D (5 bases). V was shortened by 6 bases and J by 10 bases, with 12 bases between the two germline ends. The CDR3 contains 10 residues. Germline-derived CDR1 and CDR2 are SQVTM and ANQGSEA. CDR3 nucleotide sequence: TGCAGCGTGGGAGTGGGGCACTACACCTTC. Amino acid sequence: CSVGVGHYTF.

This clonotype has more than one count but fewer than ten. V usage is TRBV7-2 and J usage is TRBJ2-7; 7 bases map to TRBD1. CDR3 size: 14 residues. J was trimmed by 2 bases and V by 5 bases; bases with no gene match: 6. Germline V gene data show CDR1 as SGHTA and CDR2 as FQGNSA. This chain's CDR3 is CASSQGEPPYEQYF. The CDR3 bases are TGTGCCAGCAGCCAGGGGGAGCCCCCCTACGAGCAGTACTTC.

The genes are TRBV7-9 and TRBJ1-1; 12 bases match TRBD1. The germline gives CDR1 SEHNR, CDR2 FQNEAQ (reference sequence). V lost 4 bases to trimming and J lost 5 bases; unmatched junction nucleotides: 8. The CDR3 loop spans 16 amino acids. CDR3 sequence: CASSSSGQGARTEAFF. Here the CDR3 DNA reads TGTGCCAGCAGCTCCTCGGGACAGGGGGCTCGGACTGAAGCTTTCTTT.

This chain connects TRBV20-1 to TRBJ1-3, with D possibly TRBD1 on 5 matching bases. V lost 0 bases and J lost 1, with 19 bases in between. Germline V gene lookup returns CDR1 DFQATT and CDR2 SNEGSKA (reference sequence). This CDR3 region has 18 residues. CDR3: CSARDVRVGVESGNTIYF. The CDR3 nucleotides are TGCAGTGCTAGAGATGTCAGGGTAGGCGTTGAATCTGGAAACACCATATATTTT.

This clonotype showed up many times. V usage is TRBV7-2 and J usage is TRBJ1-1; no clear D. The CDR3 length is 14 residues. Germline CDR1 reads SGHTA; CDR2 reads FQGNSA. V gave up 1 base and J gave up 1 base, with 7 bases separating them. The CDR3 DNA reads TGTGCCAGCAGCTTAGAGATCCGGAACACTGAAGCTTTCTTT. Translation: CASSLEIRNTEAFF.

This chain joins TRBV19 and TRBJ2-1; D perhaps matches TRBD2 (5 bases). Deletions cut 6 bases from V and 9 bases from J, with 18 bases between. Germline V gene data show CDR1 as LNHDA and CDR2 as SQIVND (reference sequence). The CDR3 contains 14 residues. In DNA, the CDR3 is TGTGCCAGTAGGGAGTCAGGAGGAATGGGTGAGCAGTTCTTC. Protein product: CASRESGGMGEQFF.

This clonotype was seen at least ten times. This chain joins TRBV6-2 or TRBV6-3 and TRBJ2-2; 9 bases agree with TRBD1. V lost 6 bases to trimming and J lost 5 bases; unmatched junction nucleotides: 4. The CDR3 runs to 14 residues. Looked up from germline, CDR1 is MNHEY and CDR2 is SVGEGT. The CDR3 spells CASSRTGETGELFF. The CDR3 DNA sequence: TGTGCCAGCAGCCGGACAGGGGAAACCGGGGAGCTGTTTTTT.

Only a few counts were recorded for this clonotype. This rearrangement joins TRBV7-9 to TRBJ1-4; TRBD1 is a possible D gene (5 bases). Trimming pared 1 base from V and 8 bases from J, leaving 14 bases between. The CDR3 runs 15 residues. Per the germline V gene, CDR1 is SEHNR and CDR2 is FQNEAQ (reference sequence). The CDR3 DNA is TGTGCCAGCAGCTTAGTCGCCGGGGCGAGGGAAAAACTGTTTTTT. Translated, it gives CASSLVAGAREKLFF.